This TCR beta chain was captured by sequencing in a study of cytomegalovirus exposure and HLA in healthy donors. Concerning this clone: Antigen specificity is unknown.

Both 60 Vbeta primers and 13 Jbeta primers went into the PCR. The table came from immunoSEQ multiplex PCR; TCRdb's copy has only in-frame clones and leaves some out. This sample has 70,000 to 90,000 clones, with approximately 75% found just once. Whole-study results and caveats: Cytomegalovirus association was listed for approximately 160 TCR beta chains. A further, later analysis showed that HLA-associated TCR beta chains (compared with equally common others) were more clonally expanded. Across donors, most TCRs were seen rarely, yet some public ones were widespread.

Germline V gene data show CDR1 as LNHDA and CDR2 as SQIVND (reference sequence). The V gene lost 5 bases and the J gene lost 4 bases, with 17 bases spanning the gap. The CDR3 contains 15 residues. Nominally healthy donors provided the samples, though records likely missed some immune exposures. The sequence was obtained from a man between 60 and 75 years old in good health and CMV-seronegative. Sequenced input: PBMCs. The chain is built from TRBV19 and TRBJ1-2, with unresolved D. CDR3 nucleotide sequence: TGTGCCAGTAGTTCCCCCTCCCGGGAGGGCTATGGCTACACCTTC. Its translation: CASSSPSREGYGYTF. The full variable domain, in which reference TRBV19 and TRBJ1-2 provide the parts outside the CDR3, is DGGITQSPKYLFRKEGQNVTLSCEQNLNHDAMYWYRQDPGQGLRLIYYSQIVNDFQKGDIAEGYSVSREKKESFPLTVTSAQKNPTAFYLCASSSPSREGYGYTFGSGTRLTVV.